This T cell receptor beta chain was observed in a study of T cell responses to AZD1222 COVID-19 vaccine. J was trimmed by 3 bases and V by 4 bases; bases with no gene match: 11. Germline-derived CDR1 and CDR2 are LGHNA and YNFKEQ. The CDR3 covers 17 residues. As for this clone: Its antigen is currently unknown.

Findings of the study overall: CD4 TCRs linked to vaccination spanned spike, dominating at 160-218 and 743-854. When two AZD1222 doses had been given, Spike-specific TCR breadth and depth rose. Repertoires were obtained solely post-peak T cell response.

The table came from immunoSEQ multiplex PCR; TCRdb's copy has only in-frame clones and leaves some out. The sample carries 95,000 to 150,000 clones, 80% to 90% recorded once. The sequence was collected from an adult in good health. The chain employs TRBV4-2 and TRBJ2-1, with 8 positions matching TRBD2. The sample here was peripheral blood, taken on day 0 of AZD1222 vaccination. CDR3 nucleotide sequence: TGTGCCAGCAGCCCCCGGGGGGCGGGGGGTTACTACAATGAGCAGTTCTTC. As protein: CASSPRGAGGYYNEQFF.